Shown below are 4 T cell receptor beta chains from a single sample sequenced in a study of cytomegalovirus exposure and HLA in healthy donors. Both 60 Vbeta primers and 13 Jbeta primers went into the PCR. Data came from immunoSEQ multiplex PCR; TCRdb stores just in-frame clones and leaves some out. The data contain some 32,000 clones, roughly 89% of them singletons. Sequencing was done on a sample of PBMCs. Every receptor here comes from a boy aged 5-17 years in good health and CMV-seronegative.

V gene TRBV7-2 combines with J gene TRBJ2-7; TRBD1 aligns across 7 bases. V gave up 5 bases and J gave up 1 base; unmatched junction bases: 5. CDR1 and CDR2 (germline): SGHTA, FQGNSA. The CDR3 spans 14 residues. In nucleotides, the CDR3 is TGTGCCAGCAGCCCGGGACAGCTTTCCTACGAGCAGTACTTC. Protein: CASSPGQLSYEQYF.

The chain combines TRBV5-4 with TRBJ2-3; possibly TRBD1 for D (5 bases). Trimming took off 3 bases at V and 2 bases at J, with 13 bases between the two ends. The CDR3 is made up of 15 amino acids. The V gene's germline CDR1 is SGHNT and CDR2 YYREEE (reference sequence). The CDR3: CASSYRQGYTDTQYF. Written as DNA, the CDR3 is TGTGCCAGCAGCTACCGTCAGGGTTACACAGATACGCAGTATTTT.

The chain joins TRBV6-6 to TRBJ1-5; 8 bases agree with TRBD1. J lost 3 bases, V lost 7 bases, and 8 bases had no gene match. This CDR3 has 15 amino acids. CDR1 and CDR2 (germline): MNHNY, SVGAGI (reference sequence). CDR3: CASTDTGGNNQPQHF. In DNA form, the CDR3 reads TGTGCCAGCACAGACACAGGGGGAAACAATCAGCCCCAGCATTTT.

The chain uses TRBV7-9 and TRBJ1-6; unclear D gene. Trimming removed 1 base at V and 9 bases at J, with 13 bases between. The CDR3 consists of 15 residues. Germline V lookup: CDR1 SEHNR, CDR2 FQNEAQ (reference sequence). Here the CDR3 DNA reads TGTGCCAGCAGCTTAGATCCCCAGGCTGGTTCACCCCTCCACTTT. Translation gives CASSLDPQAGSPLHF.